The TCR beta chain described here comes from a study of cytomegalovirus exposure and HLA in healthy donors. Use of 60 Vbeta and 13 Jbeta primers characterized the PCR. The data were produced by immunoSEQ multiplex PCR, yet TCRdb's version contains in-frame clones alone and is incomplete. This sample has 150,000 to 200,000 clones, with roughly four fifths found just once. A remark on this clone: Its antigen is still unknown.

Notes on the study in general: HLA restriction was apparent for most CMV-associated TCR beta chains in a later analysis. As a later analysis showed, a missense DCLRE1C variant was linked to trimming of TCR beta V- and J-genes.

The trim removed 5 bases at V and 2 bases at J, leaving 12 bases unmatched. Germline assignment: CDR1 LGHNA and CDR2 YNFKEQ. The length of the CDR3 is 18 residues. V gene TRBV4-2 combines with J gene TRBJ2-2; 9 nucleotides match TRBD2. This clonotype was sampled from a boy aged 2 to 10 in good health and CMV-seronegative. The source material was PBMCs. The CDR3 DNA sequence: TGTGCCAGCAGCTTACAGAATAGCGGGGGAGCAAACACCGGGGAGCTGTTTTTT. Translated, it gives CASSLQNSGGANTGELFF.